These T cell receptor beta chains were read from a single sample in a study of T-cell memory formation after mild COVID-19. In TCRdb, the 5' RACE reads were re-called with MiXCR into one record per CDR3 protein. The table lists about 360,000 distinct CDR3 sequences, 10% to 15% of them singletons, with about a fifth in the top ten. The sequencing input was PBMCs or a T cell subset sorted from them (not recorded which). These receptors all come from a man younger than 35 who had mild COVID-19 (a few samples of this study predate the infection). Cell type and time point are not known. The CDR3 runs from the conserved cysteine through the conserved F or W. The D gene is left open where the match is weak. Clone size is not always given. Where it is, it says once, few, many or a class for expanded clones.

v_gene: TRBV7-2
d_gene: TRBD2
j_gene: TRBJ2-5
abundance: NA
CDR3aa: CASSPGGAGVGETQYF
CDR3nt: TGTGCCAGCAGCCCCGGGGGAGCGGGGGTCGGAGAGACCCAGTACTTC

v_gene: TRBV5-1
d_gene: TRBD1
j_gene: TRBJ2-3
abundance: NA
CDR3aa: CASSPRTGISDTQYF
CDR3nt: TGCGCCAGCAGCCCCCGGACAGGGATATCAGATACGCAGTATTTT

v_gene: TRBV5-7
d_gene: TRBD1
j_gene: TRBJ1-4
abundance: NA
CDR3aa: CASSRPGGNEKLFF
CDR3nt: TGTGCCAGCAGTCGGCCAGGGGGTAATGAAAAACTGTTTTTT

v_gene: TRBV6-5
d_gene: NA
j_gene: TRBJ1-1
abundance: many
CDR3aa: CASSYSPGRSNTEAFF
CDR3nt: TGTGCCAGCAGTTATTCTCCGGGCAGATCGAACACTGAAGCTTTCTTT

v_gene: TRBV18
d_gene: NA
j_gene: TRBJ1-4
abundance: few
CDR3aa: CASSPPVGEKLFF
CDR3nt: TGTGCCAGCTCACCACCAGTAGGCGAAAAACTGTTTTTT

v_gene: TRBV6-6
d_gene: TRBD1
j_gene: TRBJ2-2
abundance: few
CDR3aa: CASRLQGALGGELFF
CDR3nt: TGTGCCAGCAGGCTACAGGGGGCGCTGGGCGGGGAGCTGTTTTTT

v_gene: TRBV24-1
d_gene: NA
j_gene: TRBJ1-5
abundance: NA
CDR3aa: CATSEQGVHQPQHF
CDR3nt: TGTGCCACCAGTGAACAGGGCGTCCATCAGCCCCAGCATTTT

v_gene: TRBV12-3/TRBV12-4
d_gene: NA
j_gene: TRBJ2-1
abundance: few
CDR3aa: CAGGSGYIGNEQFF
CDR3nt: TGTGCCGGGGGCAGCGGGTACATCGGCAATGAGCAGTTCTTC

v_gene: TRBV12-3/TRBV12-4
d_gene: NA
j_gene: TRBJ1-2
abundance: few
CDR3aa: CASSFAGPSGGYTF
CDR3nt: TGTGCCAGCAGTTTTGCGGGCCCCAGTGGAGGCTACACCTTC

v_gene: TRBV20-1
d_gene: NA
j_gene: TRBJ2-7
abundance: NA
CDR3aa: CSARGQAGFSYEQYF
CDR3nt: TGCAGTGCTAGGGGTCAAGCGGGTTTTTCCTACGAGCAGTACTTC

v_gene: TRBV6-2/TRBV6-3
d_gene: TRBD2
j_gene: TRBJ2-1
abundance: NA
CDR3aa: CASSYFGGVPPYNEQFF
CDR3nt: TGTGCCAGCAGTTACTTCGGGGGGGTACCCCCCTACAATGAGCAGTTCTTC

v_gene: TRBV7-2
d_gene: NA
j_gene: TRBJ2-5
abundance: NA
CDR3aa: CASSFAGYQETQYF
CDR3nt: TGTGCCAGCAGCTTCGCAGGGTACCAAGAGACCCAGTACTTC

v_gene: TRBV5-8
d_gene: TRBD1
j_gene: TRBJ2-5
abundance: NA
CDR3aa: CASRWTGGGSETQYF
CDR3nt: TGTGCCAGCAGGTGGACAGGGGGCGGGAGTGAGACCCAGTACTTC

v_gene: TRBV20-1
d_gene: NA
j_gene: TRBJ1-1
abundance: NA
CDR3aa: CSASKGHTNTEAFF
CDR3nt: TGCAGTGCTAGTAAAGGACACACGAACACTGAAGCTTTCTTT

v_gene: TRBV5-5
d_gene: TRBD1
j_gene: TRBJ1-2
abundance: NA
CDR3aa: CASSPWQGGNYGYTF
CDR3nt: TGTGCCAGCAGCCCCTGGCAGGGGGGGAACTATGGCTACACCTTC

v_gene: TRBV5-1
d_gene: NA
j_gene: TRBJ2-5
abundance: few
CDR3aa: CASSLEELGIRETQYF
CDR3nt: TGCGCCAGCAGCTTGGAGGAACTAGGCATTAGAGAGACCCAGTACTTC

v_gene: TRBV7-2
d_gene: TRBD1
j_gene: TRBJ2-1
abundance: few
CDR3aa: CASSSPLQGFYEQFF
CDR3nt: TGTGCCAGCAGCTCCCCGTTACAGGGGTTCTATGAGCAGTTCTTC

v_gene: TRBV27
d_gene: NA
j_gene: TRBJ1-4
abundance: NA
CDR3aa: CASSLSPVREKLFF
CDR3nt: TGTGCCAGCAGTTTGAGCCCCGTACGCGAAAAACTGTTTTTT

v_gene: TRBV7-8
d_gene: TRBD2
j_gene: TRBJ2-1
abundance: few
CDR3aa: CASSLRPAGGNNEQFF
CDR3nt: TGTGCCAGCAGCTTAAGGCCAGCGGGGGGTAACAATGAGCAGTTCTTC

v_gene: TRBV7-8
d_gene: NA
j_gene: TRBJ1-1
abundance: NA
CDR3aa: CASSLEGNEAFF
CDR3nt: TGTGCCAGCAGCTTAGAAGGGAATGAAGCTTTCTTT

v_gene: TRBV20-1
d_gene: NA
j_gene: TRBJ2-1
abundance: few
CDR3aa: CSARQALNEQFF
CDR3nt: TGCAGTGCTAGGCAGGCTCTCAATGAGCAGTTCTTC

v_gene: TRBV12-3/TRBV12-4
d_gene: NA
j_gene: TRBJ1-2
abundance: many
CDR3aa: CASSLGRASGYTF
CDR3nt: TGTGCCAGCAGTTTGGGCAGGGCTAGTGGCTACACCTTC

v_gene: TRBV11-2
d_gene: TRBD2
j_gene: TRBJ2-4
abundance: NA
CDR3aa: CASSQGGGLAKNIQYF
CDR3nt: TGTGCCAGCAGCCAAGGCGGGGGGCTAGCCAAAAACATTCAGTACTTC

v_gene: TRBV4-1
d_gene: NA
j_gene: TRBJ1-2
abundance: NA
CDR3aa: CASSALADYGYTF
CDR3nt: TGCGCCAGCAGTGCCTTGGCCGACTATGGCTACACCTTC

v_gene: TRBV29-1
d_gene: NA
j_gene: TRBJ2-7
abundance: NA
CDR3aa: CSVETGVEQYF
CDR3nt: TGCAGCGTTGAAACGGGGGTAGAGCAGTACTTC

v_gene: TRBV28
d_gene: TRBD2
j_gene: TRBJ2-3
abundance: NA
CDR3aa: CATSVAGDGDTQYF
CDR3nt: TGTGCCACCTCCGTAGCGGGGGATGGAGATACGCAGTATTTT

v_gene: TRBV12-3/TRBV12-4
d_gene: NA
j_gene: TRBJ1-5
abundance: many
CDR3aa: CASSFSNQPQHF
CDR3nt: TGTGCCAGCAGTTTCAGCAATCAGCCCCAGCATTTT

v_gene: TRBV7-9
d_gene: TRBD1
j_gene: TRBJ1-2
abundance: many
CDR3aa: CASSLHRGQGYGYTF
CDR3nt: TGTGCCAGCAGCCTTCACAGGGGGCAGGGGTATGGCTACACCTTC

v_gene: TRBV6-2/TRBV6-3
d_gene: NA
j_gene: TRBJ2-1
abundance: few
CDR3aa: CASSYPLLDEQFF
CDR3nt: TGTGCCAGCAGTTATCCTCTGTTGGATGAGCAGTTCTTC

v_gene: TRBV24-1
d_gene: NA
j_gene: TRBJ2-1
abundance: NA
CDR3aa: CATSRAGSDEQFF
CDR3nt: TGTGCCACCAGTCGGGCAGGGTCGGATGAGCAGTTCTTC

v_gene: TRBV27
d_gene: NA
j_gene: TRBJ1-1
abundance: NA
CDR3aa: CASSPRGSGEAFF
CDR3nt: TGTGCCAGCAGTCCGAGAGGGTCGGGTGAAGCTTTCTTT

v_gene: TRBV10-3
d_gene: TRBD1
j_gene: TRBJ1-5
abundance: NA
CDR3aa: CAIRTGLWQPQHF
CDR3nt: TGTGCCATCAGGACAGGGTTATGGCAGCCCCAGCATTTT

v_gene: TRBV5-6
d_gene: TRBD1
j_gene: TRBJ1-4
abundance: many
CDR3aa: CASSLLQGAANEKLFF
CDR3nt: TGTGCCAGCAGCCTACTACAGGGGGCAGCTAATGAAAAACTGTTTTTT

v_gene: TRBV20-1
d_gene: NA
j_gene: TRBJ1-5
abundance: NA
CDR3aa: CSAARGHSNQPQHF
CDR3nt: TGCAGTGCGGCGAGGGGTCATAGCAATCAGCCCCAGCATTTT

v_gene: TRBV20-1
d_gene: NA
j_gene: TRBJ2-7
abundance: NA
CDR3aa: CSARDTGQSYEQYF
CDR3nt: TGCAGTGCTAGAGACACAGGACAGTCCTACGAGCAGTACTTC

v_gene: TRBV7-2
d_gene: NA
j_gene: TRBJ2-3
abundance: few
CDR3aa: CASSKGSRADTQYF
CDR3nt: TGTGCCAGCAGCAAAGGGTCCCGTGCAGATACGCAGTATTTT

v_gene: TRBV25-1
d_gene: TRBD2
j_gene: TRBJ2-1
abundance: many
CDR3aa: CASSGAGGLNEQFF
CDR3nt: TGTGCCAGCAGTGGGGCGGGGGGACTCAATGAGCAGTTCTTC